The next 18 T cell receptor beta chains were all read from a single sample in a study of blood T cell repertoires in COVID-19. Produced via immunoSEQ multiplex PCR; TCRdb's table is partial and in-frame only. The top ten clones hold 2.2% of a sample with about 300,000 clones, about nine tenths of them seen once. Sequencing input: peripheral blood. The receptors stem from a woman between 25 and 40 years old with COVID-19, enrolled during active disease.

The chain combines TRBV24-1 with TRBJ1-3, with D unresolved. Trimming shortened V by 7 bases and J by 4 bases, and 16 bases separated the two germline ends. The germline gives CDR1 KGHDR, CDR2 SFDVKD. This CDR3 spans 15 amino acids. The CDR3, as DNA: TGTGCCACCAGACACATGGGGAGTACAGGAAACACCATATATTTT. Translated, it gives CATRHMGSTGNTIYF.

The J gene is TRBJ1-1, the V gene TRBV6-5; the D gene is possibly TRBD1 (6 bases). CDR1 is MNHEY, CDR2 SVGAGI, per germline. The CDR3 extends over 16 amino acids. Trimming pared 2 bases from V and 4 bases from J, leaving 17 bases between. CDR3 loop: CASSYGGATGTTEAFF. The CDR3 DNA follows: TGTGCCAGCAGTTACGGTGGGGCTACAGGGACCACTGAAGCTTTCTTT.

This clone was recorded only once. This chain connects TRBV5-1 to TRBJ1-6; D is unresolved. The CDR3 extends over 15 amino acids. Germline V gives CDR1 SGHRS, CDR2 YFSETQ. Trimming pared 0 bases from V and 9 bases from J, leaving 13 bases between. The CDR3: CASSLELGGGSPLHF. In nucleotides, the CDR3 is TGCGCCAGCAGCTTGGAACTGGGAGGAGGTTCACCCCTCCACTTT.

This chain connects TRBV5-1 to TRBJ1-6, with D unresolved. CDR3 length: 15 amino acids. Trimming took off 4 bases at V and 6 bases at J, with 14 bases between the two ends. From germline, CDR1 is SGHRS and CDR2 YFSETQ. CDR3 in DNA: TGCGCCAGCAGCCCCTCCGGGAATACTAATTCACCCCTCCACTTT. Translated, it gives CASSPSGNTNSPLHF.

The genes are TRBV19 and TRBJ2-5; D gene uncertain. The CDR3 length is 13 residues. V was clipped by 3 bases and J by 2 bases, with 7 bases between them. Per the germline V gene, CDR1 is LNHDA and CDR2 is SQIVND (reference sequence). The CDR3 region is CASSMRLQETQYF. The CDR3 DNA reads TGTGCCAGTAGTATGCGATTGCAAGAGACCCAGTACTTC. Filled out from reference TRBV19 and TRBJ2-5, the complete variable domain reads DGGITQSPKYLFRKEGQNVTLSCEQNLNHDAMYWYRQDPGQGLRLIYYSQIVNDFQKGDIAEGYSVSREKKESFPLTVTSAQKNPTAFYLCASSMRLQETQYFGPGTRLLVL.

V and J are TRBV28 and TRBJ2-2; TRBD2 is a possible D gene (6 bases). This CDR3 is built from 15 residues. Trimming removed 7 bases at V and 6 bases at J, with 18 bases between. Germline V gene lookup returns CDR1 MDHEN and CDR2 SYDVKM. CDR3 coding DNA: TGTGCCAGCACCTCGGGACTGGGGGTCGCCGGGGAGCTGTTTTTT. It specifies CASTSGLGVAGELFF.

V usage is TRBV20-1 and J usage is TRBJ2-7; 11 bases match TRBD2. CDR3 length: 15 residues. V shed 3 bases and J 1 base; nucleotides not matched to a gene: 5. Per the germline V gene, CDR1 is DFQATT and CDR2 is SNEGSKA (reference sequence). CDR3 nucleotides: TGCAGTGCTAGTAAAGGGACTAGCGGTTCCTACGAGCAGTACTTC. Encoded protein: CSASKGTSGSYEQYF.

As for this clone: The conserved closing phenylalanine or tryptophan is absent in this CDR3, likely reflecting a read error. No DNA is shown, since the ends of the CDR3 on it are uncertain; the CDR3 is the one TCRdb lists. This chain uses TRBV20-1 with TRBJ1-1; the table's D call, TRBD1, has no DNA check behind it. Germline CDR1 reads DFQATT; CDR2 reads SNEGSKA (reference sequence). Termini included, the CDR3 measures 8 amino acids. The CDR3 spells CSAEQGCT.

This clone was seen only once. The chain employs TRBV5-1 and TRBJ2-5, with 11 bases identical to TRBD2. The germline V gene encodes CDR1 SGHRS and CDR2 YFSETQ. V was pared by 3 bases and J by 1 base, with 5 bases of the junction left unmatched. This CDR3 has 16 amino acids. CDR3 sequence reads: CASSSTLAGAQETQYF. The CDR3 DNA reads as TGCGCCAGCAGCTCGACACTAGCGGGAGCCCAAGAGACCCAGTACTTC.

V gene TRBV11-3 combines with J gene TRBJ2-3; possibly TRBD1 for D (6 bases). The germline V gene has CDR1 SGHNT and CDR2 YENEEA. The CDR3 is 14 amino acids. Trimming stripped 3 bases from V and 3 bases from J, with 10 bases between. The CDR3, as DNA: TGTGCCAGCAGCTTGGGACATCAAACAGATACGCAGTATTTT. Translation: CASSLGHQTDTQYF.

The chain has TRBV15 and TRBJ2-3; weak D call: TRBD2 (5 bases). This CDR3 contains 13 residues. Looked up from germline, CDR1 is LNHNV and CDR2 is YYDKDF (reference sequence). V shed 1 base and J shed 5 bases, with 7 bases lying between them. This CDR3 reads CATSRASLDTQYF. CDR3 DNA: TGTGCCACCAGCAGAGCTAGCTTAGATACGCAGTATTTT.

The chain is built from TRBV18 and TRBJ2-7; 11 nucleotides agree with TRBD2. This CDR3 is built from 15 residues. V trimming: 2 bases; J trimming: 3 bases; junction bases outside the gene matches: 3. CDR1 and CDR2 from the germline V gene are KGHSH and LQKENI. The CDR3 DNA reads as TGTGCCAGCTCACCAACCGGGACTAGCGGCTACGAGCAGTACTTC. It translates to CASSPTGTSGYEQYF.

The V call is TRBV24-1, the J call TRBJ2-1; 8 nucleotides line up with TRBD2. This CDR3 is 15 amino acids long. Germline V gene lookup returns CDR1 KGHDR and CDR2 SFDVKD. V gave up 3 bases and J gave up 6 bases; unmatched junction bases: 6. This chain's CDR3 is CATSDEGLGRNEQFF. The CDR3 DNA is TGTGCCACCAGTGATGAGGGACTAGGTCGCAATGAGCAGTTCTTC.

The chain joins TRBV9 to TRBJ1-4; tentative D call: TRBD1 (5 bases). V was cut by 2 bases and J by 8 bases, with 13 bases left in between. Per germline, CDR1 SGDLS and CDR2 YYNGEE. This CDR3 is built from 14 residues. CDR3 protein: CASSVQGGVEKLFF. The CDR3 DNA sequence: TGTGCCAGCAGCGTCCAGGGAGGGGTGGAAAAACTGTTTTTT.

The J gene is TRBJ2-7, the V gene TRBV2; 8 bases agree with TRBD1. Looked up from germline, CDR1 is SNHLY and CDR2 is FYNNEI. This CDR3 contains 15 residues. Trimming cost V 6 bases and J 2 bases; bases outside gene matches: 9. In DNA, the CDR3 is TGTGCCAGCAGGAGGGGACAGGTACTAACCTACGAGCAGTACTTC. Residues: CASRRGQVLTYEQYF.

CDR3 in amino acids: CASSYHLADTQYF. The CDR3 DNA follows: TGTGCCAGCAGTTACCACTTAGCAGATACGCAGTATTTT. The chain has TRBV6-2 or TRBV6-3 and TRBJ2-3; no clear D. CDR3 length equals 13 residues. CDR1 and CDR2 from the germline V gene are MNHEY and SVGEGT. V was trimmed by 2 bases and J by 4 bases, leaving 7 bases between them.

The chain has TRBV21-1 and TRBJ1-1; the table's D call TRBD1 went unverified against the DNA. TRBV21-1 is noted as a pseudogene. The CDR3 is 15 amino acids. CDR3 in amino acids: CASSARDRERAEAFF. In nucleotides, the CDR3 is TGTGCCAGCAGCGCCCGGGACAGGGAACGGGCTGAAGCTTTCTTT.

V usage is TRBV5-4 and J usage is TRBJ2-1; TRBD2 might be the D (6 bases). CDR1 is SGHNT and CDR2 is YYREEE in the germline V gene (reference sequence). This CDR3 has 16 residues. V dropped 7 bases and J dropped 0 bases, with 17 bases sitting between them. CDR3 DNA: TGTGCCAGCTCATTTGGCGGGGCGACCTCCTACAATGAGCAGTTCTTC. Protein product: CASSFGGATSYNEQFF. Full variable domain (outside the CDR3, taken from reference TRBV5-4 and TRBJ2-1): ETGVTQSPTHLIKTRGQQVTLRCSSQSGHNTVSWYQQALGQGPQFIFQYYREEENGRGNFPPRFSGLQFPNYSSELNVNALELDDSALYLCASSFGGATSYNEQFFGPGTRLTVL.